In this sample, the clone carrying this T cell receptor beta chain turned up a few times. Patients with uncontrolled infections, other autoimmune diseases, pregnancy or lactation were excluded. Used for diagnoses were clinical symptoms, serum thyroxine and TRAb, thyroid ultrasound and orbital computed tomography. The sample belongs to a study of T cells in Graves' hyperthyroidism and ophthalmopathy. TCR beta CDR3 regions were amplified from RNA. The study used the HTBI primer set for a first-round RT-PCR of the TCR CDR3. Each CDR3 protein gets one entry after TCRdb re-called the multiplex PCR reads with MiXCR. The data show 400,000 to 550,000 distinct CDR3 sequences, 13% to 15% seen once. The V gene end was trimmed by 4 bases and the J gene end by 2 bases; junction bases not matched to a gene: 15. This CDR3 is 18 amino acids long. Germline CDR1 SGHDT, CDR2 YYEEEE.

J is TRBJ2-3 and V is TRBV5-6; 8 bases agree with TRBD2. The sample comprised blood. This TCR was recovered from a woman younger than 30 with Graves' hyperthyroidism. The CDR3 loop is CASSAPGRGSVSTDTQYF. The CDR3 DNA sequence: TGTGCCAGCAGCGCCCCCGGGAGGGGGTCCGTTTCCACAGATACGCAGTATTTT.